Detailed here is one TCR beta chain. This entry comes from a study of blood T cell repertoires in COVID-19. For the study at large: There were acute and convalescent COVID-19 samples, and they came from the United States, Italy and Spain. From T cells, B-cell-depleted T cells, or PBMCs came the material, which was cDNA or gDNA.

The length of the CDR3 is 13 residues. The ends lost 8 bases at V and 6 bases at J; junction bases unmatched: 8. Germline assignment: CDR1 MGHDK and CDR2 SYGVNS. Authors' data handling: Reference gene primer amplification yielded estimated nucleated cell counts. The method was immunoSEQ multiplex PCR; TCRdb's version includes in-frame clones alone and lacks a portion of them. That table gives V, J and clone size, and the DNA gave D and trimming. The repertoire includes over 45,000 clones, around 78% of them detected once, and roughly 12% sits in the top ten. The sequence derives from a human donor in a cohort sampled during active COVID-19. Source material: peripheral blood. The gene calls are TRBV25-1 and TRBJ2-7; 9 positions match TRBD1. For the CDR3, the DNA is TGTGCCAGCCAGGGGACAGGGTGGCGCGAGCAGTACTTC. It encodes CASQGTGWREQYF.